The subject of this entry is one TCR beta chain. The sample originates from a study of blood T cell repertoires in COVID-19. V was cut by 5 bases and J by 0 bases, with 8 bases left in between. From germline, CDR1 is LNHDA and CDR2 SQIVND (reference sequence). This CDR3 contains 14 residues. Libraries were prepared by immunoSEQ multiplex PCR; TCRdb keeps only in-frame clonotypes and omits some of them. Here the sample spans 40,000 to 55,000 clones, around 90% being singletons. This clonotype was sampled from a man aged 45 to 65 with active COVID-19. This chain connects TRBV19 to TRBJ1-3; D unclear. Specimen: peripheral blood. The CDR3 DNA sequence: TGTGCCAGTAGTCCCAACACCTCTGGAAACACCATATATTTT. Its translation: CASSPNTSGNTIYF.